These T cell receptor beta chains were read from a single sample in a study of OX40 agonist ivuxolimab in advanced cancers. Profiled with immunoSEQ multiplex PCR; TCRdb holds only in-frame clones, not every one. There are around 37,000 clones in the sample; approximately 80% occur only once, and roughly a fifth lies in the top ten. The source material was CD4+ or CD8+ T cells sorted from blood, sampled in a trial of the OX40 agonist ivuxolimab. Every receptor here comes from an adult with an advanced solid tumor such as melanoma, head and neck, liver or kidney cancer. The CDR3 runs from the conserved cysteine through the conserved F or W. Each record gives: D gene, V gene, J gene, clone size, CDR3 DNA, CDR3 protein. The D gene is left open where the match is weak. Rows may omit the clone size; those that give it use once, few, many or a size class.

TRBD2	TRBV25-1	TRBJ2-7	.	TGTGCCAGCAGTGTCAGCGGGAGGTCGTACGAGCAGTACTTC	CASSVSGRSYEQYF
.	TRBV6-6	TRBJ2-4	.	TGTGCCAGCAGCCCCGAGTGGTCCAAAAACATTCAGTACTTC	CASSPEWSKNIQYF
.	TRBV7-2	TRBJ1-2	.	TGTGCCAGCAGCTTAGATCGCAGCGGCGGCCCCAACTTC	CASSLDRSGGPNF
TRBD1	TRBV6-5	TRBJ1-1	.	TGTGCCAGCAGTTATGTTGGGGACAGCCTTAACCCTGAAGCTTTCTTT	CASSYVGDSLNPEAFF
TRBD2	TRBV7-2	TRBJ2-7	.	TGTGCCAGCAGCTTAGGAGCTAGCGGGAGTTTGGAGCAGTACTTC	CASSLGASGSLEQYF
.	TRBV11-2	TRBJ2-7	.	TGTGCCAGCAGCGCAACCCAGGGGGGCGAGCAGTACTTC	CASSATQGGEQYF
.	TRBV14	TRBJ2-3	.	TGTGCCAGCAGTAGGGGGGTTAGCACAGATACGCAGTATTTT	CASSRGVSTDTQYF
.	TRBV7-2	TRBJ1-1	once	TGTGCCAGCAGCTTATCCAGGACTGAAGCTTTCTTT	CASSLSRTEAFF
TRBD2	TRBV6-1	TRBJ2-7	.	TGTGCCAGCAGTGCAAGTATGGCTAGCGGGAGGATGGGCTCATCGGACGAGCAGTACTTC	CASSASMASGRMGSSDEQYF
.	TRBV6-1	TRBJ1-1	.	TGTGCCAGCAGTGAAAGTCCAGGGATATACACTGAAGCTTTCTTT	CASSESPGIYTEAFF
TRBD1	TRBV5-6	TRBJ2-2	once	TGTGCCAGCAGCTTCGGGGACAGTCGGGTCACCGGGGAGCTGTTTTTT	CASSFGDSRVTGELFF
TRBD2	TRBV7-2	TRBJ2-7	once	TGTGCCAGCAGCTTATTGGCGGGAGAAAATTACGAGCAGTACTTC	CASSLLAGENYEQYF
.	TRBV30	TRBJ1-1	.	TGTGCCTGGGGCACGCACACTGAAGCTTTCTTT	CAWGTHTEAFF
.	TRBV30	TRBJ1-1	.	TGTGCCTGGGGTACAGGGAGCACTGAAGCTTTCTTT	CAWGTGSTEAFF
.	TRBV4-2	TRBJ1-6	.	TGTGCCAGCAGCCAAGGAGTGACATGGAGTGATAATTCACCCCTCCACTTT	CASSQGVTWSDNSPLHF
.	TRBV25-1	TRBJ2-3	.	TGTGCCAGCAGTGAAACGGGCACAGATACGCAGTATTTT	CASSETGTDTQYF
.	TRBV5-1	TRBJ1-1	.	TGCGCCAGCAGCTTGGGTACGGGCCCTGAAGCTTTCTTT	CASSLGTGPEAFF
.	TRBV11-2	TRBJ2-5	.	TGTGCCAGCAGGTCACGGGGTGAAGAGACCCAGTACTTC	CASRSRGEETQYF
.	TRBV30	TRBJ2-3	.	TGTGCCTGGAGGCAGGAGAGCACAGATACGCAGTATTTT	CAWRQESTDTQYF
TRBD1	TRBV7-9	TRBJ1-4	.	TGTGCCAGCAGCAAACTCGGACAGGTTGAGGGTGAAAAACTGTTTTTT	CASSKLGQVEGEKLFF
.	TRBV10-2	TRBJ1-1	.	TGCGCCAGCAGGTTGAGGGGTAACACTGAAGCTTTCTTT	CASRLRGNTEAFF
.	TRBV28	TRBJ1-6	.	TGTGCCAGCAGTATAGGGGGAAGCTCCTATAATTCACCCCTCCACTTT	CASSIGGSSYNSPLHF
TRBD1	TRBV5-4	TRBJ2-7	.	TGTGCCAGCAGCGCCGGGACAGCCCCCTACGAGCAGTACTTC	CASSAGTAPYEQYF
.	TRBV6-5	TRBJ2-7	.	TGTGCCAGCAGTTATGCTGCAAGACCAATCTACGAGCAGTACTTC	CASSYAARPIYEQYF
.	TRBV27	TRBJ2-5	medium-sized	TGTGCCAGCAGTGACCGGGACTCCCAAGAGACCCAGTACTTC	CASSDRDSQETQYF
TRBD2	TRBV7-2	TRBJ2-3	.	TGTGCCAGCAGGCGGGACTATTCCACAGATACGCAGTATTTT	CASRRDYSTDTQYF
.	TRBV14	TRBJ2-7	.	TGTGCCAGCAGCCAAGCCTTAGGGGGGCTTGAGCAGTACTTC	CASSQALGGLEQYF
.	TRBV27	TRBJ2-7	.	TGTGCCAGCAGTGCAGGGGTTTACGAGCAGTACTTC	CASSAGVYEQYF